The TCR beta chain under discussion was sequenced for a study of glioma-infiltrating T cells. Germline V gene data show CDR1 as MNHEY and CDR2 as SVGAGI. Unmatched junction bases numbered 4, after V lost 2 bases and J lost 3 bases. This CDR3 region has 14 residues. As to this clonotype: This may arise from a read error, as a much more abundant clone is one base away.

Using RNA template, CDR3s of TCR alpha and beta were amplified with iRepertoire arm-PCR. TCRdb fed the multiplex PCR reads into MiXCR, producing one record per CDR3 protein. This table has more than 350,000 distinct CDR3 sequences, around 38% appearing once. This chain connects TRBV6-5 to TRBJ2-7, with 7 nucleotides matching TRBD1. The clonotype comes from a human donor with low-grade glioma or glioblastoma, undergoing nonglioma brain surgery, or in good health (not recorded which). The sequenced sample was glioma tissue, nonneoplastic brain tissue, or PBMCs (not recorded which). CDR3 in amino acids: CASSYTGQCYEQYF. The CDR3 DNA follows: TGTGCCAGCAGTTACACGGGACAGTGCTACGAGCAGTACTTC.